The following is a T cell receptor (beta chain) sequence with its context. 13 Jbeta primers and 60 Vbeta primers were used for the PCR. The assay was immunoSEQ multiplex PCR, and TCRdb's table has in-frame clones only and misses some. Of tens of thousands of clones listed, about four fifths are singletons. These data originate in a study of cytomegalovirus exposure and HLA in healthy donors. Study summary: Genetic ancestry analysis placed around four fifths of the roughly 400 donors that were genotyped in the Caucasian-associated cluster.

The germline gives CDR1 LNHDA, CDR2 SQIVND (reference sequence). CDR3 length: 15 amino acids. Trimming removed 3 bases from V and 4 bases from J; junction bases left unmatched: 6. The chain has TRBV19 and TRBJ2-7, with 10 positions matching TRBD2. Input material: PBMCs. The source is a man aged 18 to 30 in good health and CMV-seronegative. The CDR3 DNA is TGTGCCAGTAGTATCCCCCTAGCGGGAGAGTACGAGCAGTACTTC. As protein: CASSIPLAGEYEQYF.